The present T cell receptor (beta chain) was sequenced within a study of T cells after yellow fever vaccination. Overall study findings and caveats: A weaker secondary response peaked on day 5, the primary on day 15. Some clonotypes, a small share, were shared between CD4 and CD8 compartments.

Production of TCR cDNA was by 5'RACE template switching, which also added a universal primer site and UMIs. TCRdb used MiXCR to reprocess the 5' RACE reads, holding one entry per CDR3 protein. The sample has about 69,000 distinct CDR3 sequences; around 6.2% are singletons. The CDR3 consists of 11 residues. Trimming removed 8 bases at V and 5 bases at J, with 7 bases between. The V gene's germline CDR1 is MNHEY and CDR2 SVGAGI. This clonotype was found many times. Its target is unknown. The clonotype was recovered from a man aged 18 to 30 who received the YFV17D yellow fever vaccine. This chain links TRBV6-5 with TRBJ2-1, with D unresolved. The input for sequencing was CD4+ T cells sorted from PBMCs, taken more than 13 days after the first yellow fever vaccination. DNA for the CDR3: TGTGCCAGCCTCTCTAACAATGAGCAGTTCTTC. Its translation is CASLSNNEQFF.